The 24 T cell receptor beta chains presented below share a single source sample, sequenced in a study of blood T cell repertoires in COVID-19. Generated by immunoSEQ multiplex PCR, the TCRdb table keeps only in-frame clones and is missing some. The table lists around 65,000 clones, 82% of them singletons. Sequences were obtained from peripheral blood. These TCRs come from an elderly man with active COVID-19.

The rearrangement links TRBV19 to TRBJ1-3; 9 bases fit TRBD1. This CDR3 spans 14 amino acids. The V segment lost 4 bases and the J segment 3 bases; nucleotides outside the gene matches: 1. Germline CDR1 and CDR2: LNHDA and SQIVND (reference sequence). CDR3 sequence: CASSTDRGGNTIYF. As DNA, the CDR3 is TGTGCCAGTAGTACGGACAGGGGTGGAAACACCATATATTTT.

This clone was counted between two and nine times. The V and J genes are TRBV14 and TRBJ2-3, with TRBD2 matching over 9 bases. Germline CDR1 reads SGHDN; CDR2 reads FVKESK. The CDR3 totals 15 residues. V dropped 5 bases and J dropped 4; count of bases not matched to a gene: 7. The CDR3 loop is CASSALAGLADTQYF. DNA of the CDR3: TGTGCCAGCAGCGCCCTAGCGGGGTTGGCAGATACGCAGTATTTT.

CDR3 protein: CASSSRGADTQYF. The CDR3 DNA sequence: TGTGCCAGCAGCTCACGCGGGGCAGATACGCAGTATTTT. The chain links TRBV7-3 to TRBJ2-3; maybe TRBD2 (6 bases). V was cut by 4 bases and J by 4 bases, with 9 bases left in between. Germline V CDR1 and CDR2: SGHTA, FQGTGA. This CDR3 spans 13 amino acids.

This chain joins TRBV5-1 and TRBJ2-7, with 9 positions matching TRBD1. V lost 3 bases, J lost 3 bases, and 10 bases stayed unmatched. In germline, CDR1 is SGHRS, CDR2 YFSETQ. The CDR3 covers 16 residues. Here the CDR3 DNA reads TGCGCCAGCAGCTCGTACGGGACAGGGCTTAGCTACGAGCAGTACTTC. It codes for CASSSYGTGLSYEQYF.

This chain uses TRBV7-9 with TRBJ1-5; perhaps TRBD1 as D (5 bases). The germline V gene has CDR1 SEHNR and CDR2 FQNEAQ (reference sequence). The CDR3 is 16 residues long. Trimming stripped 0 bases from V and 3 bases from J, with 12 bases between. CDR3 sequence reads: CASSLAAGRNNQPQHF. Here the CDR3 DNA reads TGTGCCAGCAGCTTAGCCGCAGGGCGGAACAATCAGCCCCAGCATTTT.

The V gene is TRBV25-1, the J gene TRBJ2-2; no firm D call. Trimming cost V 8 bases and J 4 bases, with 17 bases left between them. The CDR3 is made up of 15 amino acids. The germline gives CDR1 MGHDK, CDR2 SYGVNS. The chain's CDR3 is CASEASEHLTGELFF. DNA for the CDR3: TGTGCCAGCGAAGCGTCAGAACACCTCACCGGGGAGCTGTTTTTT.

The chain combines TRBV4-1 with TRBJ1-3; D not certain. This CDR3 is built from 14 residues. Trimming pared 0 bases from V and 4 bases from J, leaving 7 bases between. The germline V gene encodes CDR1 MGHRA and CDR2 YSYEKL. CDR3 sequence reads: CASSQDTQGNTIYF. The CDR3 DNA sequence: TGCGCCAGCAGCCAAGATACGCAGGGAAACACCATATATTTT.

The V and J genes are TRBV9 and TRBJ2-7; TRBD2 aligns across 7 bases. The germline CDR1 and CDR2 sequences are SGDLS and YYNGEE. The CDR3 runs 16 residues. J was trimmed by 0 bases and V by 0 bases; bases with no gene match: 6. Written as DNA, the CDR3 is TGTGCCAGCAGCGTAGGGGTCGGGGGGAGCTCCTACGAGCAGTACTTC. Its translation: CASSVGVGGSSYEQYF.

The chain links TRBV6-2 or TRBV6-3 to TRBJ2-3, with 10 bases aligning to TRBD2. The trim removed 8 bases at V and 7 bases at J, leaving 9 bases unmatched. Germline CDR1 and CDR2: MNHEY and SVGEGT. The CDR3 contains 14 residues. The chain's CDR3 is CASGSSGSRNTQYF. CDR3 coding DNA: TGTGCCAGCGGTTCTAGCGGGAGTAGGAATACGCAGTATTTT.

The chain recombines TRBV19 with TRBJ2-1, with 15 bases aligning to TRBD2. Germline assignment: CDR1 LNHDA and CDR2 SQIVND (reference sequence). The CDR3 covers 18 residues. Losses at the gene ends were 5 bases for V and 9 bases for J; bases not matched to a gene: 14. The CDR3 protein is CASSDRTSGRASLSEQFF. The CDR3 nucleotides read TGTGCCAGTAGTGATCGGACTAGCGGGAGGGCCTCATTGAGTGAGCAGTTCTTC.

The rearrangement links TRBV7-2 to TRBJ1-5; D is unresolved. CDR1 and CDR2 (germline): SGHTA, FQGNSA. The length of the CDR3 is 12 residues. Trimming pared 5 bases from V and 6 bases from J, leaving 8 bases between. CDR3 DNA sequence: TGTGCCAGCAGCGACCTAGGTCAGCCCCAGCATTTT. Translating it yields CASSDLGQPQHF. Full variable domain (remainder filled in from reference TRBV7-2 and TRBJ1-5): GAGVSQSPSNKVTEKGKDVELRCDPISGHTALYWYRQSLGQGLEFLIYFQGNSAPDKSGLPSDRFSAERTGGSVSTLTIQRTQQEDSAVYLCASSDLGQPQHFGDGTRLSIL.

This rearrangement joins TRBV6-2 or TRBV6-3 to TRBJ1-5; D not certain. The V gene lost 2 bases and the J gene lost 6 bases, with 11 bases spanning the gap. This CDR3 is built from 14 residues. Germline lookup yields CDR1 MNHEY and CDR2 SVGEGT. CDR3 in amino acids: CASSYGEPGQPQHF. The CDR3 region has the DNA TGTGCCAGCAGTTACGGAGAGCCCGGTCAGCCCCAGCATTTT.

This sequence joins TRBV18 and TRBJ1-4, with D unclear. The CDR3 contains 15 residues. Germline V gene lookup returns CDR1 KGHSH and CDR2 LQKENI. V lost 0 bases and J lost 1, with 6 bases in between. The CDR3 is CASSPPSKTNEKLFF. The CDR3 DNA follows: TGTGCCAGCTCACCACCTTCTAAAACTAATGAAAAACTGTTTTTT.

The V gene is TRBV5-4, the J gene TRBJ2-1, with 9 bases fitting TRBD1. Unmatched junction bases numbered 3, after V lost 0 bases and J lost 5 bases. This CDR3 has 15 amino acids. The V gene's germline CDR1 is SGHNT and CDR2 YYREEE (reference sequence). DNA of the CDR3: TGTGCCAGCAGCTTGGGGACAGGGGCTAACAATGAGCAGTTCTTC. It translates to CASSLGTGANNEQFF.

This clone was seen more than once but under ten times. The V gene is TRBV18, the J gene TRBJ2-1; 10 bases map to TRBD1. The V and J ends lost 0 bases and 7 bases, in that order; junction bases with no gene match: 9. The CDR3 has 17 amino acids. Germline assignment: CDR1 KGHSH and CDR2 LQKENI. Written as DNA, the CDR3 is TGTGCCAGCTCACCACCTAATACCGGGACAGGGGCAAATGAGCAGTTCTTC. Protein sequence: CASSPPNTGTGANEQFF.

With regard to this clone: One end of the junction is discordant with germline, which a read error may explain. In nucleotides, the CDR3 is TGCGCCAGCAGCCAAGTCCGGGACAACCAAGGGACCCAGTACTTC. This encodes CASSQVRDNQGTQYF. V and J are TRBV4-1 and TRBJ2-5; tentative D call: TRBD1 (6 bases). There are 15 residues in the CDR3. Germline CDR1 and CDR2: MGHRA and YSYEKL.

This sequence joins TRBV4-1 and TRBJ1-3; possibly TRBD1 for D (5 bases). Trimming left V 3 bases short and J 1 base short, with 13 bases between. Germline V gives CDR1 MGHRA, CDR2 YSYEKL. CDR3 length equals 16 residues. The CDR3 region is CASSHVDRRSGNTIYF. DNA of the CDR3: TGCGCCAGCAGCCATGTTGACAGACGGTCTGGAAACACCATATATTTT.

The chain joins TRBV6-1 to TRBJ2-3; 8 bases match TRBD2. CDR1 is MNHNS, CDR2 SASEGT, per germline. This CDR3 is 16 amino acids long. The trim removed 4 bases at V and 1 base at J, leaving 7 bases unmatched. The CDR3 DNA reads TGTGCCAGCAGTGCCTACGGGGGGGAGCGCACAGATACGCAGTATTTT. Translating it yields CASSAYGGERTDTQYF.

The J gene is TRBJ1-4, the V gene TRBV6-5, with 7 nucleotides matching TRBD1. This CDR3 has 15 residues. V was pared by 11 bases and J by 0 bases, with 9 bases of the junction left unmatched. Looked up from germline, CDR1 is MNHEY and CDR2 is SVGAGI. The CDR3 spells CAALVGQATNEKLFF. The CDR3, as DNA: TGTGCCGCTCTGGTAGGACAGGCAACTAATGAAAAACTGTTTTTT.

This clone was seen a few times. The CDR3 nucleotides read TGCGCCAGCAGCCAAGATGCGGCAGGGGGCAAAAACATTCAGTACTTC. Protein product: CASSQDAAGGKNIQYF. The chain recombines TRBV4-1 with TRBJ2-4; 7 bases are a match to TRBD1. V trimming: 0 bases; J trimming: 3 bases; junction bases outside the gene matches: 5. This CDR3 contains 16 residues. Germline V gene data show CDR1 as MGHRA and CDR2 as YSYEKL.

This clone came up a few times. This sequence joins TRBV7-8 and TRBJ2-2; possible D gene TRBD1, 6 bases. This CDR3 has 16 amino acids. Germline CDR1 SGHVS, CDR2 FQNEAQ. Trimming cost V 1 base and J 1 base, with 10 bases left between them. The CDR3 DNA reads as TGTGCCAGCAGCTTAGGGGGGCGCCGGAACACCGGGGAGCTGTTTTTT. Residues: CASSLGGRRNTGELFF. The complete variable domain, with remaining parts taken from reference TRBV7-8 and TRBJ2-2, reads GAGVSQSPRYKVAKRGQDVALRCDPISGHVSLFWYQQALGQGPEFLTYFQNEAQLDKSGLPSDRFFAERPEGSVSTLKIQRTQQEDSAVYLCASSLGGRRNTGELFFGEGSRLTVL.

The rearrangement uses TRBV4-3 and TRBJ1-4, with 10 bases lining up with TRBD1. The germline gives CDR1 LGHNA, CDR2 YSLEER. This CDR3 has 19 residues. J gave up 2 bases and V 1 base, and 10 bases lay outside the gene matches. Here the CDR3 reads CASSQASGTGVRTNEKLFF. In DNA form, the CDR3 reads TGCGCCAGCAGCCAAGCCTCCGGGACAGGGGTCAGGACTAATGAAAAACTGTTTTTT.

The CDR3 is CASSSGLVVTDTQYF. In nucleotides, the CDR3 is TGTGCCAGCAGCTCCGGACTAGTGGTAACAGATACGCAGTATTTT. The chain combines TRBV5-4 with TRBJ2-3; 7 bases map to TRBD2. The CDR3 contains 15 residues. Germline assignment: CDR1 SGHNT and CDR2 YYREEE (reference sequence). The junction had 7 bases not matched to a gene; V was cut back by 3 bases and J by 3 bases.

This chain connects TRBV4-2 to TRBJ1-2; D not certain. V dropped 0 bases and J dropped 2 bases, with 13 bases sitting between them. The CDR3 runs to 16 residues. The germline V gene encodes CDR1 LGHNA and CDR2 YNFKEQ. The CDR3 sequence: CASSQDLAGRNYGYTF. CDR3 sequence (DNA): TGTGCCAGCAGCCAAGACTTGGCGGGCAGGAACTATGGCTACACCTTC.